The T cell receptor (beta chain) under discussion was sequenced for a study of CD8+ T cells in alopecia areata. This clone was picked up a small number of times. RNA, once extracted, was reverse transcribed into cDNA for use as the sequencing template. Here immunoSEQ multiplex PCR was the method, and the copy in TCRdb shows in-frame clones only, minus some. The profile covers 150,000 to 190,000 clones, with 40% to 65% appearing a single time and approximately 19% taken by the ten largest. Between the trimmed V and J ends, which lost 5 bases and 7 bases, there was a span of 12 bases. The CDR3 has 13 residues. Germline CDR1 is SEHNR and CDR2 is FQNEAQ (reference sequence).

The specimen was CD8+ T cells sorted from blood, collected at week 0. This TCR came from a human donor with alopecia areata. V is TRBV7-9 and J is TRBJ2-1; a possible D gene is TRBD2 (7 bases). CDR3 in amino acids: CASSPGGVNEQFF. CDR3 nucleotide sequence: TGTGCCAGCAGCCCGGGGGGCGTAAATGAGCAGTTCTTC.